Only one count was recorded for the clone carrying this T cell receptor beta chain. The source of the sample is a study of blood T cell repertoires in COVID-19. Study information: The origin of the acute and convalescent COVID-19 samples was the United States, Italy and Spain.

Sequencing used immunoSEQ multiplex PCR; TCRdb keeps in-frame clones, though not all of them. The sample includes around 30,000 clones, 70% to 80% seen only once; the top ten take around 15%. From germline, CDR1 is SGHDT and CDR2 YYEEEE. V lost 2 bases, J lost 3 bases, and 14 bases stayed unmatched. The CDR3 loop spans 17 amino acids. The receptor's source is a human donor in a cohort sampled during active COVID-19. The chain has TRBV5-6 and TRBJ2-7; 7 bases agree with TRBD1. Sequencing was carried out using peripheral blood. CDR3 region: CASSLARTGDFFYEQYF. The DNA of the CDR3 is TGTGCCAGCAGCTTAGCCAGGACAGGTGACTTCTTCTACGAGCAGTACTTC.